The 14 T cell receptor beta chains below were found in one sample sequenced in a study of B cell selection in AIRE deficiency (dated by TCRdb to the late 2010s). Library method: the immunoSEQ multiplex PCR assay. This is the immuneACCESS table as TCRdb keeps it, with only in-frame sequences that have V and J called. A part of the clones is gone; compared with another copy, unresolved V genes explain less than half, and the rest is unexplained. The sample table lists approximately 14,000 clones, 85% to 95% of them with a count of one. The top ten clones comprise roughly 1% of the sample. For sorting, regulatory T cells were defined as CD4+CD25hiCD127low/negative cells. The sequencing sample was made of Tregs sorted from PBMCs. These receptors were collected from a human donor with AIRE deficiency.

The chain joins TRBV5-1 to TRBJ2-7; 9 bases are shared with TRBD1. V shed 2 bases and J 0 bases; nucleotides not matched to a gene: 12. CDR1 is SGHRS and CDR2 is YFSETQ in the germline V gene. The CDR3 totals 18 residues. Here the CDR3 reads CASSLQGAPRGGSYEQYF. CDR3 bases: TGCGCCAGCAGCTTACAGGGGGCGCCCCGTGGGGGCTCCTACGAGCAGTACTTC.

This chain uses TRBV27 with TRBJ2-5; D is unresolved. Germline V lookup: CDR1 MNHEY, CDR2 SMNVEV (reference sequence). V lost 10 bases, J lost 5 bases, and 17 bases lay in between. The CDR3 is 13 amino acids. Here the CDR3 reads CAKNGRPRETQYF. CDR3 coding DNA: TGTGCCAAGAACGGAAGGCCACGGGAGACCCAGTACTTC.

The chain couples TRBV7-2 to TRBJ2-7; D tentatively reads TRBD1 or TRBD2 (5 bases each). Trimming removed 3 bases from V and 5 bases from J, with 14 bases in between. The CDR3 sequence is 14 residues long. Germline CDR1 and CDR2: SGHTA and FQGNSA. The CDR3 is CASSFDRGTDEQYF. The CDR3 DNA reads TGTGCCAGCAGCTTCGACCGGGGCACTGACGAGCAGTACTTC.

This chain connects TRBV19 to TRBJ1-1; D is possibly TRBD1 (5 bases). Germline V gene data show CDR1 as LNHDA and CDR2 as SQIVND (reference sequence). CDR3 size: 15 residues. V was trimmed by 5 bases and J by 2 bases, leaving 15 bases between them. The CDR3 spells CASSRRVWGNTEAFF. CDR3 nucleotides: TGTGCCAGTAGTCGGAGGGTTTGGGGCAACACTGAAGCTTTCTTT.

The chain carries TRBV6-5 and TRBJ2-2; a possible D gene is TRBD1 (6 bases). Germline V gives CDR1 MNHEY, CDR2 SVGAGI. The V and J ends lost 2 bases and 5 bases respectively, with 15 bases between them. The CDR3 runs 16 residues. Here the CDR3 reads CASSYGGQGRTGELFF. CDR3 nucleotide sequence: TGTGCCAGCAGTTACGGTGGCCAGGGGAGAACCGGGGAGCTGTTTTTT.

The chain joins TRBV6-1 to TRBJ1-2, with 9 bases that match TRBD1. V lost 2 bases to trimming and J lost 3 bases; unmatched junction nucleotides: 4. This CDR3 contains 15 residues. Looked up from germline, CDR1 is MNHNS and CDR2 is SASEGT. The CDR3 DNA reads TGTGCCAGCAGTGAATACAGGGGGCCGTACTATGGCTACACCTTC. Translated, it gives CASSEYRGPYYGYTF.

The chain couples TRBV19 to TRBJ2-7; D is unclear. V shed 1 base and J shed 0 bases, with 10 bases lying between them. Germline V gene lookup returns CDR1 LNHDA and CDR2 SQIVND (reference sequence). This CDR3 is built from 15 residues. As DNA, the CDR3 is TGTGCCAGTAGTATAGGAGTGCGGAGCTCCTACGAGCAGTACTTC. This codes for CASSIGVRSSYEQYF.

This clone has a single count. The chain carries TRBV11-2 and TRBJ2-1, with 11 bases aligning to TRBD2. V was pared by 5 bases and J by 7 bases, with 10 bases of the junction left unmatched. From germline, CDR1 is SGHAT and CDR2 FQNNGV. The CDR3 length is 16 residues. The CDR3 loop reads CASSPRLAGQLNEQFF. As DNA, the CDR3 is TGTGCCAGCAGCCCTCGACTAGCGGGACAGCTGAATGAGCAGTTCTTC.

The chain has TRBV4-1 and TRBJ2-5, with D possibly called TRBD1 or TRBD2 (6 bases each). Germline CDR1 and CDR2: MGHRA and YSYEKL. The CDR3 length is 18 residues. V lost 4 bases to trimming and J lost 5 bases, with 26 bases between them. The chain's CDR3 is CASSPTGGHSRSTETQYF. The CDR3 coding sequence is TGCGCCAGCAGCCCGACTGGGGGGCATTCTCGGAGCACGGAGACCCAGTACTTC.

V usage is TRBV5-5 and J usage is TRBJ1-4, with D perhaps matching TRBD1 (6 bases). The CDR3 has 14 residues. Per germline, CDR1 SGHKS and CDR2 YYEKEE (reference sequence). The V end was cut by 2 bases, the J end by 1 base, with 6 bases between. The CDR3 DNA reads as TGTGCCAGCAGCTTAGGGGGAACTAATGAAAAACTGTTTTTT. It specifies CASSLGGTNEKLFF.

The V gene is TRBV28, the J gene TRBJ1-2; D is perhaps TRBD1 (5 bases). Deletions cut 10 bases from V and 1 base from J, with 10 bases between. The CDR3 has 12 residues. Germline V lookup: CDR1 MDHEN, CDR2 SYDVKM. The CDR3 nucleotides are TGTGCCACTACACAGGTTAACTATGGCTACACCTTC. Protein: CATTQVNYGYTF.

The genes are TRBV6-4 and TRBJ1-4; 7 bases match TRBD1. This CDR3 has 16 residues. Per the germline V gene, CDR1 is MRHNA and CDR2 is SNTAGT. J gave up 5 bases and V 2 bases, and 8 bases lay outside the gene matches. The CDR3 reads CASSDLGGPGNEKLFF. CDR3 DNA sequence: TGTGCCAGCAGTGACCTAGGGGGCCCCGGCAATGAAAAACTGTTTTTT.

The gene calls are TRBV14 and TRBJ1-2; D unresolved. Trimming removed 0 bases from V and 7 bases from J, with 9 bases in between. CDR3 length: 13 amino acids. CDR1 SGHDN and CDR2 FVKESK come from the germline V gene. The CDR3 DNA sequence: TGTGCCAGCAGCCAAGAGTTAACGGGTGGCTACACCTTC. As protein: CASSQELTGGYTF.

The J gene is TRBJ2-1, the V gene TRBV27; 7 bases match TRBD1. The CDR3 spans 15 residues. Germline V gives CDR1 MNHEY, CDR2 SMNVEV (reference sequence). After removal of 2 bases from V and 3 bases from J, the junction contained 4 bases not matched to a gene. The CDR3 loop reads CASSLRGQFYNEQFF. The CDR3 coding sequence is TGTGCCAGCAGTTTAAGGGGACAGTTCTACAATGAGCAGTTCTTC.